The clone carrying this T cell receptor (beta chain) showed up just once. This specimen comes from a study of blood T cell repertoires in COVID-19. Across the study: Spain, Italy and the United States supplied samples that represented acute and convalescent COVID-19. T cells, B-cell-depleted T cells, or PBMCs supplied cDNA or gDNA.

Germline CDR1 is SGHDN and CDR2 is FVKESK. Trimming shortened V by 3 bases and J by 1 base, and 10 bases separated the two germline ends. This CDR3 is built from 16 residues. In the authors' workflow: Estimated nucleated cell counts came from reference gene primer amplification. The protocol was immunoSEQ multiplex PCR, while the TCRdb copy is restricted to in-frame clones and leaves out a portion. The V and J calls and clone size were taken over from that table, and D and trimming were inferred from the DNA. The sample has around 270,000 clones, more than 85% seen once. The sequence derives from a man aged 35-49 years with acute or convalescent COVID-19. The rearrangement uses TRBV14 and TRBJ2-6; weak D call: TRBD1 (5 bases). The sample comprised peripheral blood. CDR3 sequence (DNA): TGTGCCAGCAGCCAGGGGCATACTTCTGGGGCCAACGTCCTGACTTTC. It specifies CASSQGHTSGANVLTF.